These 23 T cell receptor beta chains originate from one sample sequenced in a study of blood T cells in healthy people across ages. A J-beta primer mix and a sample-barcoded 5' primer were used in a second PCR of roughly 7 to 12 cycles. TCRdb analysed the 5' RACE reads with MiXCR anew, one entry per CDR3 protein. The repertoire holds roughly 500,000 distinct CDR3 sequences, with approximately 25% as singletons. The data were also submitted as part of a second study, on T cells of mothers and their children.

Input material: blood. These receptors were collected from a boy between 10 and 17 years old in good health.

This chain joins TRBV12-3 or TRBV12-4 and TRBJ1-2; D is perhaps TRBD1 (5 bases). V was trimmed by 8 bases and J by 4 bases, leaving 14 bases between them. The CDR3 is 13 amino acids. CDR3 bases: TGTGCCAGCGATGGGGGGTCGGGCTATGGCTACACCTTC. It encodes CASDGGSGYGYTF.

This clonotype was observed a single time. The chain couples TRBV20-1 to TRBJ2-7; D not resolved. Trimming cost V 1 base and J 5 bases, with 18 bases left between them. CDR3 size: 15 residues. Germline assignment: CDR1 DFQATT and CDR2 SNEGSKA (reference sequence). CDR3 residues: CSARVASGADHEQYF. The CDR3 region has the DNA TGCAGTGCTAGAGTCGCATCGGGTGCCGATCACGAGCAGTACTTC.

This clonotype was observed a handful of times. The chain links TRBV4-1 to TRBJ2-7; D not resolved. CDR3 length equals 15 residues. Germline V gene data show CDR1 as MGHRA and CDR2 as YSYEKL. Trimming left V 1 base short and J 6 bases short, with 16 bases between. The DNA for the CDR3 is TGCGCCAGCAGCCAAGTCAGGTCACCCGCCCCCGAGCAGTACTTC. Translating it yields CASSQVRSPAPEQYF.

The V and J genes are TRBV28 and TRBJ2-1; TRBD2 matches at 7 bases. V was clipped by 6 bases and J by 2 bases; unmatched bases: 10. The germline gives CDR1 MDHEN, CDR2 SYDVKM. The CDR3 length is 16 residues. CDR3 nucleotides: TGTGCCAGCAGCCGGAGGCGGGAGTTCCCCTACAATGAGCAGTTCTTC. Translating it yields CASSRRREFPYNEQFF.

This clonotype came up a few times. The V gene is TRBV7-9, the J gene TRBJ1-2; no firm D call. The CDR3 length is 13 residues. Between the trimmed V and J ends, which lost 3 bases and 4 bases, there was a span of 9 bases. Germline V gene sequence: CDR1 SEHNR, CDR2 FQNEAQ (reference sequence). CDR3 DNA sequence: TGTGCCAGCAGCTTTGGCTCCATCTATGGCTACACCTTC. Translation gives CASSFGSIYGYTF.

This CDR3 reads CASSVGWGIENTEAFF. The CDR3 bases are TGTGCCAGCAGCGTAGGTTGGGGGATAGAGAACACTGAAGCTTTCTTT. The chain joins TRBV9 to TRBJ1-1; perhaps TRBD1 as D (5 bases). The CDR3 is 16 residues long. Trimming left V 0 bases short and J 1 base short, with 13 bases between. Germline assignment: CDR1 SGDLS and CDR2 YYNGEE.

This clonotype was seen a few times. J is TRBJ1-1 and V is TRBV29-1; a weak D match, TRBD1 (5 bases). Germline V lookup: CDR1 SQVTM, CDR2 ANQGSEA. The CDR3 is made up of 11 amino acids. V was trimmed by 7 bases and J by 7 bases, leaving 13 bases between them. The CDR3, as DNA: TGCAGCGCGTCGGGGGGAAATGAAGCTTTCTTT. This codes for CSASGGNEAFF. Full variable domain (remainder filled in from reference TRBV29-1 and TRBJ1-1): SAVISQKPSRDICQRGTSLTIQCQVDSQVTMMFWYRQQPGQSLTLIATANQGSEATYESGFVIDKFPISRPNLTFSTLTVSNMSPEDSSIYLCSASGGNEAFFGQGTRLTVV.

The chain is built from TRBV10-3 and TRBJ2-1; D call uncertain. The germline V gene encodes CDR1 ENHRY and CDR2 SYGVKD. This CDR3 contains 16 residues. Trimming took 3 bases from V and 0 from J, leaving 12 bases between them. CDR3 sequence (DNA): TGTGCCATCAGTGAAGTGGCGGTGCGCTCCTACAATGAGCAGTTCTTC. It specifies CAISEVAVRSYNEQFF.

This clonotype was seen a handful of times. V gene TRBV28 combines with J gene TRBJ2-2; 8 bases are shared with TRBD1. The CDR3 contains 17 residues. CDR1 and CDR2 from the germline V gene are MDHEN and SYDVKM. V gave up 5 bases and J gave up 5 bases; unmatched junction bases: 13. Here the CDR3 reads CASSHRGQGVRTGELFF. The CDR3 coding sequence is TGTGCCAGCAGTCACCGTGGACAGGGAGTGAGGACCGGGGAGCTGTTTTTT.

The chain links TRBV20-1 to TRBJ1-2; possibly TRBD1 for D (5 bases). Germline values: CDR1 DFQATT, CDR2 SNEGSKA (reference sequence). Between the trimmed V and J ends, which lost 3 bases and 4 bases, there was a span of 30 bases. CDR3 length: 19 amino acids. Here the CDR3 reads CSASRATRPAGSDSYGYTF. Written as DNA, the CDR3 is TGCAGTGCTAGTAGGGCCACCCGACCCGCAGGGAGCGACTCCTATGGCTACACCTTC.

The V call is TRBV27, the J call TRBJ2-2; 10 positions match TRBD1. V was pared by 7 bases and J by 4 bases, with 6 bases of the junction left unmatched. The germline gives CDR1 MNHEY, CDR2 SMNVEV (reference sequence). The CDR3 totals 15 residues. The CDR3, as DNA: TGTGCCAGCAAAGACAGGGGGCCGGCCACCGGGGAGCTGTTTTTT. Translation gives CASKDRGPATGELFF.

The chain carries TRBV7-9 and TRBJ2-7; D tentatively reads TRBD1 or TRBD2 (5 bases each). This CDR3 is built from 16 residues. The germline gives CDR1 SEHNR, CDR2 FQNEAQ (reference sequence). Trimming took 5 bases from V and 2 from J, leaving 19 bases between them. This chain's CDR3 is CASSPRLPGRPYEQYF. The CDR3 DNA reads TGTGCCAGCAGCCCACGTCTTCCGGGGCGGCCCTACGAGCAGTACTTC.

This clonotype showed up just once. At one end, the junction sequence differs from germline, possibly due to a read error. This chain links TRBV11-2 with TRBJ1-4, with D possibly TRBD1 on 5 matching bases. This CDR3 region has 16 residues. Germline V lookup: CDR1 SGHAT, CDR2 FQNNGV. CDR3 nucleotide sequence: TGTGCCAGCAGCTCCTCCCTCAGGGAATTTTCCGAAAATCTGTTTTTT. Translating it yields CASSSSLREFSENLFF.

The chain couples TRBV4-2 to TRBJ2-2; a possible D gene is TRBD1 (5 bases). This CDR3 has 15 amino acids. The germline V gene encodes CDR1 LGHNA and CDR2 YNFKEQ. Deletions cut 0 bases from V and 2 bases from J, with 7 bases between. The DNA of the CDR3 is TGTGCCAGCAGCCAAGATTGGGGCAACACCGGGGAGCTGTTTTTT. It specifies CASSQDWGNTGELFF.

The V and J genes are TRBV14 and TRBJ2-5, with 13 positions matching TRBD2. The J call may be incorrect, as the DNA end agrees better with TRBJ2-1. CDR1 SGHDN and CDR2 FVKESK come from the germline V gene. The CDR3 loop spans 17 amino acids. This CDR3 reads CASNHRGLAGAYNEQFF. CDR3 DNA: TGTGCCAGCAACCATCGCGGACTAGCGGGAGCCTACAATGAGCAGTTCTTC.

Many counts were recorded for this clonotype. The rearrangement links TRBV28 to TRBJ2-5; the match to TRBD1 covers 7 bases. This CDR3 region has 12 residues. The germline V gene has CDR1 MDHEN and CDR2 SYDVKM. V was pared by 7 bases and J by 5 bases, with 4 bases of the junction left unmatched. The CDR3 spells CASKGGWETQYF. CDR3 in DNA: TGTGCCAGCAAAGGGGGCTGGGAGACCCAGTACTTC.

This chain uses TRBV5-1 with TRBJ1-4; possible D gene TRBD1, 5 bases. Germline values: CDR1 SGHRS, CDR2 YFSETQ. The CDR3 covers 12 residues. Trimming removed 10 bases at V and 6 bases at J, with 13 bases between. CDR3 in amino acids: CASEGRDEKLFF. The CDR3 coding sequence is TGCGCCTCCGAGGGGCGTGATGAAAAACTGTTTTTT. The entire variable domain, with the rest obtained from reference TRBV5-1 and TRBJ1-4, is as follows: KAGVTQTPRYLIKTRGQQVTLSCSPISGHRSVSWYQQTPGQGLQFLFEYFSETQRNKGNFPGRFSGRQFSNSRSEMNVSTLELGDSALYLCASEGRDEKLFFGSGTQLSVL.

This clonotype has only a few counts. The chain uses TRBV2 and TRBJ2-7; D is undetermined. V was shortened by 6 bases and J by 12 bases, with 9 bases between the two germline ends. Per the germline V gene, CDR1 is SNHLY and CDR2 is FYNNEI. The CDR3 runs to 9 residues. CDR3 loop: CASRPSGYF. DNA for the CDR3: TGTGCCAGCAGACCGTCGGGGTACTTC.

V usage is TRBV20-1 and J usage is TRBJ1-2; no clear D. Trimming left V 0 bases short and J 0 bases short, with 17 bases between. Germline loops: CDR1 DFQATT, CDR2 SNEGSKA (reference sequence). The CDR3 is made up of 17 amino acids. The CDR3: CSARDRVVPRANYGYTF. In DNA, the CDR3 is TGCAGTGCTAGAGATAGGGTGGTCCCCCGAGCTAACTATGGCTACACCTTC.

This clonotype showed up many times. The V gene is TRBV6-5, the J gene TRBJ2-5; TRBD1 matches at 8 bases. Germline CDR1 reads MNHEY; CDR2 reads SVGAGI. This CDR3 region has 14 residues. J lost 5 bases, V lost 9 bases, and 11 bases had no gene match. CDR3 nucleotide sequence: TGTGCCAGTCGACAGGGGCTTGGGGGGGAGACCCAGTACTTC. Amino acid sequence: CASRQGLGGETQYF.

This clonotype was picked up a small number of times. The chain employs TRBV24-1 and TRBJ1-2; possibly TRBD1 for D (5 bases). The CDR3 extends over 13 amino acids. From germline, CDR1 is KGHDR and CDR2 SFDVKD. Trimming shortened V by 5 bases and J by 1 base, and 7 bases separated the two germline ends. CDR3 loop: CATSGTRNYGYTF. The CDR3 DNA reads as TGTGCCACCAGTGGGACACGTAACTATGGCTACACCTTC.

The chain links TRBV9 to TRBJ2-2; D call uncertain. This CDR3 is built from 15 residues. Germline-derived CDR1 and CDR2 are SGDLS and YYNGEE. V lost 0 bases to trimming and J lost 5 bases, with 11 bases between them. The CDR3 spells CASSVEGLGTGELFF. CDR3 DNA sequence: TGTGCCAGCAGCGTAGAAGGTTTGGGGACCGGGGAGCTGTTTTTT.

This clonotype was seen a handful of times. V gene TRBV12-3 or TRBV12-4 combines with J gene TRBJ1-6; 7 positions match TRBD1. J was trimmed by 3 bases and V by 9 bases; bases with no gene match: 5. The CDR3 has 14 residues. CDR3 bases: TGTGCCAGTACAGGGGCCATCTATAATTCACCCCTCCACTTT. Translation: CASTGAIYNSPLHF.